The 11 T cell receptor beta chains presented below share a single source sample, sequenced in a study of cytomegalovirus exposure and HLA in healthy donors. This table comes from immunoSEQ multiplex PCR, and its TCRdb copy is limited to in-frame clones, with some not included. The sample carries fewer than 400,000 clones, over 75% recorded once. Sample: PBMCs. Every receptor here comes from a man aged 30 to 39 in good health and CMV-seronegative.

The sample holds a few counts of this clone. This rearrangement joins TRBV19 to TRBJ2-2; possible D gene TRBD1, 6 bases. V lost 6 bases to trimming and J lost 0 bases, with 11 bases between them. Per the germline V gene, CDR1 is LNHDA and CDR2 is SQIVND (reference sequence). The CDR3 has 15 residues. CDR3 in amino acids: CASRKGTTNTGELFF. CDR3 DNA: TGTGCCAGTAGAAAGGGGACAACGAACACCGGGGAGCTGTTTTTT.

The chain is built from TRBV18 and TRBJ2-7, with D possibly being TRBD1 (6 bases). CDR3 length equals 16 residues. Trimming removed 3 bases at V and 0 bases at J, with 15 bases between. The germline CDR1 and CDR2 sequences are KGHSH and LQKENI. CDR3 in amino acids: CASSPIQGSSSYEQYF. CDR3 sequence (DNA): TGTGCCAGCTCACCCATTCAGGGGTCAAGCTCCTACGAGCAGTACTTC.

The chain employs TRBV30 and TRBJ1-1; TRBD1 aligns across 8 bases. This CDR3 region has 14 residues. J gave up 5 bases and V 3 bases, and 8 bases lay outside the gene matches. The germline gives CDR1 GTSNPN, CDR2 SVGIG (reference sequence). The chain's CDR3 is CAWRLAGGYTEAFF. The CDR3 DNA sequence: TGTGCCTGGAGGTTAGCAGGGGGCTATACTGAAGCTTTCTTT. The variable domain in full, with the rest retrieved from reference TRBV30 and TRBJ1-1, is SQTIHQWPATLVQPVGSPLSLECTVEGTSNPNLYWYRQAAGRGLQLLFYSVGIGQISSEVPQNLSASRPQDRQFILSSKKLLLSDSGFYLCAWRLAGGYTEAFFGQGTRLTVV.

V is TRBV16 and J is TRBJ1-3; 8 bases align to TRBD1. In germline, CDR1 is KGHSY, CDR2 FQNENV. The CDR3 has 15 residues. V lost 3 bases, J lost 1 base, and 2 bases stayed unmatched. The CDR3 coding sequence is TGTGCCAGCAGCCAGTGGACAGGGTCTGGAAACACCATATATTTT. Protein sequence: CASSQWTGSGNTIYF.

J is TRBJ2-5 and V is TRBV29-1; 14 bases align to TRBD2. In germline, CDR1 is SQVTM, CDR2 ANQGSEA. V lost 4 bases to trimming and J lost 3 bases; unmatched junction nucleotides: 4. The CDR3 sequence is 15 residues long. CDR3 sequence: CSVGTSGGLKETQYF. CDR3 DNA: TGCAGCGTTGGGACTAGCGGGGGGTTGAAAGAGACCCAGTACTTC.

The chain employs TRBV15 and TRBJ1-3; D remains ambiguous. This CDR3 is 14 amino acids long. The V end was cut by 2 bases, the J end by 4 bases, with 9 bases between. Germline CDR1 reads LNHNV; CDR2 reads YYDKDF (reference sequence). The CDR3 nucleotides are TGTGCCACCAGCAGACCAGGAACCGGAAACACCATATATTTT. The encoded protein is CATSRPGTGNTIYF.

The chain employs TRBV6-1 and TRBJ2-1; 9 bases fit TRBD2. CDR1 and CDR2 from the germline V gene are MNHNS and SASEGT. This CDR3 contains 13 residues. With V trimmed by 6 bases and J by 6 bases, 3 bases remained unmatched. This chain's CDR3 is CASRRGGVNEQFF. The CDR3 nucleotides read TGTGCCAGCAGGCGGGGGGGGGTCAATGAGCAGTTCTTC.

This chain connects TRBV19 to TRBJ2-7; 7 nucleotides agree with TRBD1. The V and J ends lost 3 bases and 4 bases, in that order; junction bases with no gene match: 6. CDR1 LNHDA and CDR2 SQIVND come from the germline V gene (reference sequence). The CDR3 length is 14 residues. The CDR3 loop reads CASSIGDSRYEQYF. CDR3 DNA sequence: TGTGCCAGTAGTATCGGGGACAGCCGTTACGAGCAGTACTTC. Full variable domain (missing parts from reference TRBV19 and TRBJ2-7): DGGITQSPKYLFRKEGQNVTLSCEQNLNHDAMYWYRQDPGQGLRLIYYSQIVNDFQKGDIAEGYSVSREKKESFPLTVTSAQKNPTAFYLCASSIGDSRYEQYFGPGTRLTVT.

A few counts support this clone. The rearrangement joins TRBV4-1 to TRBJ1-5, with D maybe TRBD1 (6 bases). CDR1 and CDR2 from the germline V gene are MGHRA and YSYEKL. There are 16 residues in the CDR3. Trimming cost V 1 base and J 2 bases, with 12 bases left between them. The CDR3 DNA follows: TGCGCCAGCAGCCAAGGGGGGCTGGGTGGCAATCAGCCCCAGCATTTT. Residues: CASSQGGLGGNQPQHF.

V and J are TRBV5-1 and TRBJ2-7; D perhaps matches TRBD2 (6 bases). This CDR3 is 16 amino acids long. V gave up 4 bases and J gave up 1 base, with 18 bases separating them. Germline lookup yields CDR1 SGHRS and CDR2 YFSETQ. The CDR3 region is CASSRKTGTGSYEQYF. DNA of the CDR3: TGCGCCAGCAGCCGTAAAACCGGGACTGGGTCCTACGAGCAGTACTTC.

The chain has TRBV20-1 and TRBJ2-7, with D perhaps TRBD2 (6 bases). V was trimmed by 5 bases and J by 1 base, leaving 6 bases between them. There are 11 residues in the CDR3. Germline V gene lookup returns CDR1 DFQATT and CDR2 SNEGSKA (reference sequence). This CDR3 is CSARESYEQYF. CDR3 nucleotides: TGCAGTGCTCGGGAGTCCTACGAGCAGTACTTC.